The subject of this entry is one T cell receptor beta chain. Its antigen is not known. A read error is possible here, since a much larger clone lies one base away. The CDR3 contains 12 residues. Germline loops: CDR1 MNHEY, CDR2 SVGEGT. The lymph nodes were axillary draining lymph nodes from breast cancer patients. TCRdb called the multiplex PCR reads again in MiXCR, with one record for every CDR3 protein. Of around 110,000 distinct CDR3 sequences in the sample, around 30% were seen once. The source of the sample is a study of breast tumors, draining lymph nodes, adjacent tissues. Findings and limits, study-wide: The lymph node origin of tumor T cells was framed as consistent with a hypothesis, not demonstrated.

This TCR was sampled from a female donor with breast cancer. Some clones in this sample may be carry-over from other donors' samples. The chain recombines TRBV6-2 or TRBV6-3 with TRBJ2-1; possibly TRBD2 for D (5 bases). The sample consisted of axillary lymph node tissue. CDR3 residues: CASRGLGNEQLF. The CDR3, as DNA: TGTGCCAGCAGAGGACTTGGGAATGAGCAGCTCTTC.